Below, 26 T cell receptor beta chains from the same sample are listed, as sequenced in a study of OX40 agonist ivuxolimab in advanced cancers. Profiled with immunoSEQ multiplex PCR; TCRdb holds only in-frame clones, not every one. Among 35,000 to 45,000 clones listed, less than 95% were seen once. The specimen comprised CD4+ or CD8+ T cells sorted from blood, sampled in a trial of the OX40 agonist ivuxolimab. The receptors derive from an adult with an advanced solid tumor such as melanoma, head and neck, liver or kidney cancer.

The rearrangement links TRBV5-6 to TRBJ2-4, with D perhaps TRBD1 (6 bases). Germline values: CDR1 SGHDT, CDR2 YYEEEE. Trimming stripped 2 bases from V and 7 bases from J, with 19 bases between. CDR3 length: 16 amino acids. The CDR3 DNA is TGTGCCAGCAGCTTTCAGCTCTTGGCAGGGGCGAACATTCAGTACTTC. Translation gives CASSFQLLAGANIQYF. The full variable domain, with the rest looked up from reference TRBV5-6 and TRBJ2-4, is DAGVTQSPTHLIKTRGQQVTLRCSPKSGHDTVSWYQQALGQGPQFIFQYYEEEERQRGNFPDRFSGHQFPNYSSELNVNALLLGDSALYLCASSFQLLAGANIQYFGAGTRLSVL.

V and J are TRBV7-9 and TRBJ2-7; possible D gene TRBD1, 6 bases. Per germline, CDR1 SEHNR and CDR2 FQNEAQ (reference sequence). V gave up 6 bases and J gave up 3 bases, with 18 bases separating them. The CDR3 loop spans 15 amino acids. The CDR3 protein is CASSYNRDTHYEQYF. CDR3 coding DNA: TGTGCCAGCAGTTACAACCGGGACACCCACTACGAGCAGTACTTC.

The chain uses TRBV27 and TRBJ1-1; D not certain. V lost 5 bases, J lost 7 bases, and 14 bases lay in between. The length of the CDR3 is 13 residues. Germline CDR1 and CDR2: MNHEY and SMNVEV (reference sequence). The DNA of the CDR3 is TGTGCCAGCAGTCTCACCAGATCTGGTGAAGCTTTCTTT. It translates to CASSLTRSGEAFF.

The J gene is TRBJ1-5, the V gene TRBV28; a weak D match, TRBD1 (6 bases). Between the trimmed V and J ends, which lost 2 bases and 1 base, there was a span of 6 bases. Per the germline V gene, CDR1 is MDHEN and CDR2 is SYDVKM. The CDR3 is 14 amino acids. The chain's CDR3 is CASSLTGSNQPQHF. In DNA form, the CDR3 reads TGTGCCAGCAGTTTAACAGGGAGCAATCAGCCCCAGCATTTT.

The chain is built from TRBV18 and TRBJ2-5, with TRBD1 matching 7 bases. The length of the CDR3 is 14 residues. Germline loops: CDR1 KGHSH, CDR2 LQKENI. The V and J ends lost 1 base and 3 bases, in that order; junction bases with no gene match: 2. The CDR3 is CASSPQGAKETQYF. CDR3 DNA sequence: TGTGCCAGCTCACCACAGGGGGCTAAAGAGACCCAGTACTTC.

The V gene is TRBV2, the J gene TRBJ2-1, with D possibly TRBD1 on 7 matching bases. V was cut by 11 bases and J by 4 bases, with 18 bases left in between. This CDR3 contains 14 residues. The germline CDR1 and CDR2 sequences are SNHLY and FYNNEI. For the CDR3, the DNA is TGTGCCGCCAAAAGACAGGGAGGTTACAATGAGCAGTTCTTC. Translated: CAAKRQGGYNEQFF. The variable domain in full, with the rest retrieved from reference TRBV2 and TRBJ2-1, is EPEVTQTPSHQVTQMGQEVILRCVPISNHLYFYWYRQILGQKVEFLVSFYNNEISEKSEIFDDQFSVERPDGSNFTLKIRSTKLEDSAMYFCAAKRQGGYNEQFFGPGTRLTVL.

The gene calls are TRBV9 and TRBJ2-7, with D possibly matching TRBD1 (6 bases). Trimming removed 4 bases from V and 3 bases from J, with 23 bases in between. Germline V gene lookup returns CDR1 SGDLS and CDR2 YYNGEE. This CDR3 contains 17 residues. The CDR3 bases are TGTGCCAGCAGCCCCGAGACCCGGGACAAGAAGGTCTACGAGCAGTACTTC. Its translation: CASSPETRDKKVYEQYF.

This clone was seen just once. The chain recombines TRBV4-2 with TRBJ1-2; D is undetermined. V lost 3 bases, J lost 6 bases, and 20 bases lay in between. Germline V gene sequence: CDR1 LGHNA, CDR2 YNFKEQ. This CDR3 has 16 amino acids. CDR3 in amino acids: CASSQEVHSVKNGYTF. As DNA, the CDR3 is TGTGCCAGCAGCCAGGAGGTACACAGCGTGAAGAATGGCTACACCTTC.

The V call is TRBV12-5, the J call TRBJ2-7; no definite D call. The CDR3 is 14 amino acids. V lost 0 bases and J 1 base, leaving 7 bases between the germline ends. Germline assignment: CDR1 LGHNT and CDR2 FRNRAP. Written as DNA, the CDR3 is TGTGCTAGTGGTTTGGTCACTGGGTCCTACGAGCAGTACTTC. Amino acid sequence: CASGLVTGSYEQYF. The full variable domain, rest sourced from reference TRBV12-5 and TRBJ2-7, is DARVTQTPRHKVTEMGQEVTMRCQPILGHNTVFWYRQTMMQGLELLAYFRNRAPLDDSGMPKDRFSAEMPDATLATLKIQPSEPRDSAVYFCASGLVTGSYEQYFGPGTRLTVT.

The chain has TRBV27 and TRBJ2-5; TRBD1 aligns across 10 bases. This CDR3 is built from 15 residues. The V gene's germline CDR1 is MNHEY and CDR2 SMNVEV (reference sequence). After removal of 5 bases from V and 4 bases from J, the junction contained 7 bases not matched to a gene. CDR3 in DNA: TGTGCCAGCAGTCTCTGGGGGACAGGGGTAGAGACCCAGTACTTC. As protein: CASSLWGTGVETQYF.

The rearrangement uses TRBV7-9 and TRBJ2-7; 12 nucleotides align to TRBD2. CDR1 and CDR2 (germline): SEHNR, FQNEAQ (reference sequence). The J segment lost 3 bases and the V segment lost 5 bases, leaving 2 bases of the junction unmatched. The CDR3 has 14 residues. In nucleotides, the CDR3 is TGTGCCAGCAGCCCTAGCGGGAGGGTCTACGAGCAGTACTTC. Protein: CASSPSGRVYEQYF.

CDR3 loop: CASSLASGTATYEQYF. The CDR3 DNA reads as TGTGCCAGCAGCTTAGCCTCCGGGACAGCAACCTACGAGCAGTACTTC. This rearrangement joins TRBV7-6 to TRBJ2-7, with 7 positions matching TRBD1. The V and J ends lost 0 bases and 2 bases, in that order; junction bases with no gene match: 7. This CDR3 contains 16 residues. Looked up from germline, CDR1 is SGHVS and CDR2 is FNYEAQ.

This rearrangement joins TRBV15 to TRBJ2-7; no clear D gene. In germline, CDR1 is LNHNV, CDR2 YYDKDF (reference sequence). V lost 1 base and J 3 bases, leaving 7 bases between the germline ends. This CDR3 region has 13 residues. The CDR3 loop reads CATSRARVYEQYF. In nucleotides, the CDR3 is TGTGCCACCAGCAGAGCTCGCGTCTACGAGCAGTACTTC.

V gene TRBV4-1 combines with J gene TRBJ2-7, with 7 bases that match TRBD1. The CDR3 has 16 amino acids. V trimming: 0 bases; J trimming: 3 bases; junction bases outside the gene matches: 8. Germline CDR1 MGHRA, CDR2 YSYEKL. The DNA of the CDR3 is TGCGCCAGCAGCCAAGACCACCCGGACAGGATCTACGAGCAGTACTTC. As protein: CASSQDHPDRIYEQYF.

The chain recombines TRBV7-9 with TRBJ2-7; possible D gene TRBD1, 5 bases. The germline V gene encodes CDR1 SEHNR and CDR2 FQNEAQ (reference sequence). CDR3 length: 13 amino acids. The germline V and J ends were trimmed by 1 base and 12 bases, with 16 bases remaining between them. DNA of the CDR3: TGTGCCAGCAGCTTAGGGCTCTGGACATCGACGTACTTC. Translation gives CASSLGLWTSTYF.

The DNA for the CDR3 is TGTGCCTGCGCGGACAGTACGAACACTGAAGCTTTCTTT. Protein: CACADSTNTEAFF. This chain connects TRBV30 to TRBJ1-1; D perhaps matches TRBD1 (6 bases). This CDR3 comprises 13 residues. V lost 6 bases and J 1 base, leaving 12 bases between the germline ends. Looked up from germline, CDR1 is GTSNPN and CDR2 is SVGIG (reference sequence).

CDR3 nucleotide sequence: TGCGCCAGCAGCTTAGGACATTCAGATACGCAGTATTTT. It translates to CASSLGHSDTQYF. The chain has TRBV5-1 and TRBJ2-3, with D maybe TRBD1 (5 bases). The germline V and J ends were trimmed by 2 bases and 4 bases, with 8 bases remaining between them. CDR1 and CDR2 from the germline V gene are SGHRS and YFSETQ. The CDR3 is 13 amino acids.

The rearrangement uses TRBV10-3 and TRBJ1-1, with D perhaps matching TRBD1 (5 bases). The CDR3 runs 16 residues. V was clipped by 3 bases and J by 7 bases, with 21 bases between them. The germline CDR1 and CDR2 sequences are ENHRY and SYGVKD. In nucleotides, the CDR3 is TGTGCCATCAGTGATTCGGGGAGCGAACAGGAGATTGAAGCTTTCTTT. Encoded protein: CAISDSGSEQEIEAFF.

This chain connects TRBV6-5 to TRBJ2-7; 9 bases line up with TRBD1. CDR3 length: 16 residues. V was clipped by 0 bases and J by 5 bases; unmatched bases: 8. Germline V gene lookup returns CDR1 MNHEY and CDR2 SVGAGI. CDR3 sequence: CASSYSYGTGNDEQYF. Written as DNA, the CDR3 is TGTGCCAGCAGTTACTCGTACGGGACAGGGAACGACGAGCAGTACTTC.

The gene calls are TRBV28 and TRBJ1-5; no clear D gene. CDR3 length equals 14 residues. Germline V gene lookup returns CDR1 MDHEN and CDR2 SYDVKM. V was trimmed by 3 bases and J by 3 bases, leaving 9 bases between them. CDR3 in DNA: TGTGCCAGCAGTTTCCCAGGAACCAATCAGCCCCAGCATTTT. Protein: CASSFPGTNQPQHF.

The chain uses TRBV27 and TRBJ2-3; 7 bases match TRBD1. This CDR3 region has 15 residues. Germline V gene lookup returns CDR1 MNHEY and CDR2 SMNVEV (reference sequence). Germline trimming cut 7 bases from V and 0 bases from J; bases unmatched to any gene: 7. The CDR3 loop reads CASIDRASSTDTQYF. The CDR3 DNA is TGTGCCAGCATAGACAGGGCTTCTAGCACAGATACGCAGTATTTT.

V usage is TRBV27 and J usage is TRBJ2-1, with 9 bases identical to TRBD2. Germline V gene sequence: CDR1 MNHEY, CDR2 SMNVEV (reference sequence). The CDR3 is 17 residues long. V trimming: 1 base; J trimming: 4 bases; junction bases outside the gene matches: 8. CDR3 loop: CASSLLASGTGYNEQFF. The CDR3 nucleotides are TGTGCCAGCAGTTTATTGGCTAGCGGGACGGGTTACAATGAGCAGTTCTTC.

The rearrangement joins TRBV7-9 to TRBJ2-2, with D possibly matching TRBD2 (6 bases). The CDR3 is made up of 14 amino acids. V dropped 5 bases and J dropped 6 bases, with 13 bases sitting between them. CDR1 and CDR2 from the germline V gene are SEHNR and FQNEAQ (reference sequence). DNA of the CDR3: TGTGCCAGCAGCGGGAGGACCGGATCCGGGGAGCTGTTTTTT. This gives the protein CASSGRTGSGELFF.

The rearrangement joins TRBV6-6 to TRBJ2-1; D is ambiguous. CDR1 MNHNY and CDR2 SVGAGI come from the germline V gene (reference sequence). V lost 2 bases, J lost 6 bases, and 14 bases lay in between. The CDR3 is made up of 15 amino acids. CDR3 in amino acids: CASSYLPGPPNEQFF. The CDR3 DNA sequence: TGTGCCAGCAGTTACCTCCCGGGCCCACCCAATGAGCAGTTCTTC.

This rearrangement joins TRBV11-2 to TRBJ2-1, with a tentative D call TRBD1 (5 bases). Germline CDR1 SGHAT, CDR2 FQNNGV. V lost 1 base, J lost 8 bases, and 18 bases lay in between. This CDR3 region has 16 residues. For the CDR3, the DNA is TGTGCCAGCAGCTTAGGGGGCAGGGTGGAAGTCGATGAGCAGTTCTTC. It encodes CASSLGGRVEVDEQFF.

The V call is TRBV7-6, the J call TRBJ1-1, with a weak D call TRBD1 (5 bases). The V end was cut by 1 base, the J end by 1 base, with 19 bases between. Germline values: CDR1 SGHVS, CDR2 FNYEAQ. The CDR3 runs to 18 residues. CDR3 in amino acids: CASSLEMRQIYKNTEAFF. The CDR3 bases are TGTGCCAGCAGCTTAGAGATGAGACAGATATACAAGAACACTGAAGCTTTCTTT. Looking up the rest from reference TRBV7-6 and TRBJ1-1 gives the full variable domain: GAGVSQSPRYKVTKRGQDVALRCDPISGHVSLYWYRQALGQGPEFLTYFNYEAQQDKSGLPNDRFSAERPEGSISTLTIQRTEQRDSAMYRCASSLEMRQIYKNTEAFFGQGTRLTVV.